The clone carrying this T cell receptor (beta chain) was seen more than once but under ten times. V shed 8 bases and J shed 5 bases, with 16 bases lying between them. Germline CDR1 LGHNA, CDR2 YNFKEQ. The CDR3 sequence is 14 residues long. MiXCR, run by TCRdb on the RT-PCR reads, gives a single entry per CDR3 protein. Found here are 150,000 to 200,000 distinct CDR3 sequences, more than 10% of them singletons; the top ten hold approximately 30%. This record comes from a study of response to subunit inactivated influenza vaccine. This same sample was also part of a study on T cells expressing NK-cell markers. That source reports: Scientists made TCR beta cDNA using 5'RACE template switching with UMIs. Just one sequenced donor of eight was HCMV-seronegative, while seven were seropositive. The study found dominant NKG2C+ clonotypes at roughly 1.0-7.0% of CD8+ T cells in six donors. Four of the donors also had these clonotypes leading their CD3+CD56-NKG2C+ fraction.

This material consisted of CD8+ T cells sorted from PBMCs, taken approximately 13 days after vaccination. This sequence was found in a man aged 45-65 years who received an inactivated influenza vaccine. The J gene is TRBJ2-1, the V gene TRBV4-2, with unresolved D. CDR3: CASPQNRTHNEQFF. In DNA form, the CDR3 reads TGTGCCAGCCCCCAAAATAGGACGCACAATGAGCAGTTCTTC.